The 23 T cell receptor beta chains below were found in one sample sequenced in a study of type 1 and type 2 diabetes patients. Amplification started from genomic DNA. The TCR beta CDR3 region was amplified using 30 forward and 13 reverse primers. Each CDR3 protein gets one entry after TCRdb re-called the multiplex PCR reads with MiXCR. The sample lists under 300,000 distinct CDR3 sequences, 47% seen once, with 12% to 15% in the top ten. Sequencing was done on a sample of peripheral blood mononuclear cells (PBMCs). The receptors were gathered from a man younger than 35 with type 2 diabetes.

This rearrangement joins TRBV25-1 to TRBJ1-1, with D perhaps matching TRBD1 (6 bases). Trimming left V 6 bases short and J 0 bases short, with 20 bases between. Per the germline V gene, CDR1 is MGHDK and CDR2 is SYGVNS. This CDR3 has 17 residues. The CDR3 loop reads CASSQGMDRSMNTEAFF. CDR3 nucleotide sequence: TGTGCCAGCAGCCAAGGTATGGACAGATCGATGAACACTGAAGCTTTCTTT.

This clonotype was counted only a few times. This chain links TRBV6-5 with TRBJ2-5; TRBD1 is a possible D gene (5 bases). The germline V and J ends were trimmed by 2 bases and 3 bases, with 13 bases remaining between them. The CDR3 length is 15 residues. Germline CDR1 reads MNHEY; CDR2 reads SVGAGI. CDR3: CASSYQPRAEETQYF. CDR3 DNA: TGTGCCAGCAGTTACCAGCCCAGGGCAGAAGAGACCCAGTACTTC.

The chain combines TRBV19 with TRBJ2-3, with 12 bases that match TRBD1. Germline V CDR1 and CDR2: LNHDA, SQIVND (reference sequence). V dropped 4 bases and J dropped 4; count of bases not matched to a gene: 6. This CDR3 region has 16 residues. The CDR3 protein is CASSRDRGQGADTQYF. The CDR3 DNA follows: TGTGCCAGTAGTAGGGACAGGGGGCAGGGGGCAGATACGCAGTATTTT.

This clonotype has more than one count but fewer than ten. The chain is built from TRBV6-5 and TRBJ1-2; D is unclear. CDR1 is MNHEY and CDR2 is SVGAGI in the germline V gene. The V and J ends lost 8 bases and 2 bases respectively, with 6 bases between them. This CDR3 comprises 11 residues. For the CDR3, the DNA is TGTGCCAGCGGGCAGAACTATGGCTACACCTTC. Translation: CASGQNYGYTF.

This clonotype was recorded a few times. The chain combines TRBV19 with TRBJ2-1; tentative D call: TRBD1 (6 bases). Trimming pared 6 bases from V and 14 bases from J, leaving 20 bases between. This CDR3 contains 13 residues. CDR1 and CDR2 (germline): LNHDA, SQIVND (reference sequence). CDR3 residues: CASSTSGTSGKFF. In DNA, the CDR3 is TGTGCCAGTAGCACCTCCGGGACATCCGGCAAGTTCTTC.

The V and J genes are TRBV15 and TRBJ1-2; D uncertain. V was clipped by 5 bases and J by 1 base, with 17 bases between them. The CDR3 covers 16 residues. The germline V gene encodes CDR1 LNHNV and CDR2 YYDKDF (reference sequence). In DNA, the CDR3 is TGTGCCACCAGCGTGGATACGGGGAATCTTAACTATGGCTACACCTTC. The encoded protein is CATSVDTGNLNYGYTF.

J is TRBJ1-4 and V is TRBV15, with 8 bases identical to TRBD1. This CDR3 has 16 amino acids. From germline, CDR1 is LNHNV and CDR2 YYDKDF (reference sequence). V lost 2 bases and J lost 8; bases outside the gene matches: 10. This CDR3 is CATSRTPRDRSEKLFF. In DNA, the CDR3 is TGTGCCACCAGCAGAACTCCCAGGGACAGGTCCGAAAAACTGTTTTTT. Together with reference TRBV15 and TRBJ1-4, the CDR3 gives the full variable domain: DAMVIQNPRYQVTQFGKPVTLSCSQTLNHNVMYWYQQKSSQAPKLLFHYYDKDFNNEADTPDNFQSRRPNTSFCFLDIRSPGLGDTAMYLCATSRTPRDRSEKLFFGSGTQLSVL.

The gene calls are TRBV2 and TRBJ1-1, with D tentatively TRBD1 (5 bases). Germline values: CDR1 SNHLY, CDR2 FYNNEI. The CDR3 sequence is 16 residues long. V lost 6 bases and J lost 4, with 21 bases in between. In DNA, the CDR3 is TGTGCCAGCAGCGACCTTGGGGGGGGAATGGGCACTGAAGCTTTCTTT. This gives the protein CASSDLGGGMGTEAFF. Drawing the rest from reference TRBV2 and TRBJ1-1, the complete variable domain is EPEVTQTPSHQVTQMGQEVILRCVPISNHLYFYWYRQILGQKVEFLVSFYNNEISEKSEIFDDQFSVERPDGSNFTLKIRSTKLEDSAMYFCASSDLGGGMGTEAFFGQGTRLTVV.

The chain employs TRBV28 and TRBJ1-1; 8 positions match TRBD1. The V gene's germline CDR1 is MDHEN and CDR2 SYDVKM. Unmatched junction bases numbered 4, after V lost 5 bases and J lost 5 bases. This CDR3 has 13 residues. As DNA, the CDR3 is TGTGCCAGCAGTCCCAGGGGGCTGACTGAAGCTTTCTTT. It yields the protein CASSPRGLTEAFF.

The genes are TRBV4-2 and TRBJ1-2, with 10 bases identical to TRBD1. Per the germline V gene, CDR1 is LGHNA and CDR2 is YNFKEQ. The CDR3 is 13 amino acids. Germline trimming cut 5 bases from V and 5 bases from J; bases unmatched to any gene: 2. DNA of the CDR3: TGTGCCAGCAGCAAGGGACAGGGGTATGGCTACACCTTC. Its protein is CASSKGQGYGYTF.

Only a few counts were recorded for this clonotype. The rearrangement joins TRBV27 to TRBJ2-7; D uncertain. The V end was cut by 4 bases, the J end by 1 base, with 8 bases between. This CDR3 region has 13 residues. Germline CDR1 MNHEY, CDR2 SMNVEV (reference sequence). CDR3 protein: CASSSQLSYEQYF. The CDR3 DNA sequence: TGTGCCAGCAGTTCCCAATTATCCTACGAGCAGTACTTC.

The gene calls are TRBV27 and TRBJ2-7, with D possibly being TRBD1 or TRBD2 (6 bases each). V lost 6 bases and J 1 base, leaving 22 bases between the germline ends. The CDR3 spans 17 residues. Germline V gene sequence: CDR1 MNHEY, CDR2 SMNVEV (reference sequence). CDR3 sequence (DNA): TGTGCCAGCAGCCACGAACAGGGACTCGCGCGTTCCTACGAGCAGTACTTC. This encodes CASSHEQGLARSYEQYF.

At least ten counts were recorded for this clonotype. This CDR3 is CATSSATGNEQYF. CDR3 DNA: TGTGCCACCAGCAGTGCTACAGGTAACGAGCAGTACTTC. This chain uses TRBV15 with TRBJ2-7; D might be TRBD1 (5 bases). CDR3 length: 13 residues. Germline lookup yields CDR1 LNHNV and CDR2 YYDKDF (reference sequence). V was clipped by 3 bases and J by 5 bases, with 11 bases between them.

The chain carries TRBV6-1 and TRBJ2-7; D unresolved. The CDR3 has 11 residues. With 1 base removed from V and 9 bases from J, the gap between germline ends came to 7 bases. Germline CDR1 reads MNHNS; CDR2 reads SASEGT. This chain's CDR3 is CASSEVTPQYF. CDR3 bases: TGTGCCAGCAGTGAAGTGACACCGCAGTACTTC.

The sample holds a few counts of this clonotype. The rearrangement joins TRBV19 to TRBJ2-2; D not resolved. The CDR3 totals 15 residues. With 3 bases removed from V and 4 bases from J, the gap between germline ends came to 12 bases. CDR1 and CDR2 (germline): LNHDA, SQIVND (reference sequence). In DNA, the CDR3 is TGTGCCAGTAGTATTCTCCGTGAGTTCACCGGGGAGCTGTTTTTT. Translating gives CASSILREFTGELFF.

This chain uses TRBV19 with TRBJ2-5, with 8 bases fitting TRBD1. CDR1 is LNHDA, CDR2 SQIVND, per germline (reference sequence). The CDR3 is 16 amino acids. V was clipped by 2 bases and J by 1 base; unmatched bases: 6. CDR3 nucleotide sequence: TGTGCCAGTAGTATACCCCACAGGGGGATCCAAGAGACCCAGTACTTC. It encodes CASSIPHRGIQETQYF.

V gene TRBV20-1 combines with J gene TRBJ1-2, with a tentative D call TRBD1 (5 bases). The V end lost 6 bases, the J end lost 4 bases, and 12 bases lay between the germline ends. The CDR3 totals 12 residues. Germline-derived CDR1 and CDR2 are DFQATT and SNEGSKA (reference sequence). For the CDR3, the DNA is TGCAGTGCCGCGCAGGGTAGCTATGGCTACACCTTC. It is translated as CSAAQGSYGYTF.

The V and J genes are TRBV20-1 and TRBJ2-5; D unclear. CDR1 is DFQATT, CDR2 SNEGSKA, per germline (reference sequence). V lost 6 bases to trimming and J lost 5 bases, with 10 bases between them. The CDR3 extends over 11 amino acids. Here the CDR3 reads CSAEAWETQYF. In nucleotides, the CDR3 is TGCAGTGCAGAAGCCTGGGAGACCCAGTACTTC.

A few counts support this clonotype. The chain employs TRBV27 and TRBJ1-1; 8 bases align to TRBD1. The J segment lost 1 base and the V segment lost 7 bases, leaving 8 bases of the junction unmatched. Germline lookup yields CDR1 MNHEY and CDR2 SMNVEV (reference sequence). CDR3 length: 15 amino acids. This CDR3 reads CASNKYGTGNTEAFF. CDR3 DNA sequence: TGTGCCAGCAACAAATATGGGACAGGGAACACTGAAGCTTTCTTT.

The V gene is TRBV6-6, the J gene TRBJ2-1; 8 nucleotides align to TRBD2. The V gene's germline CDR1 is MNHNY and CDR2 SVGAGI (reference sequence). The V segment lost 0 bases and the J segment 15 bases; nucleotides outside the gene matches: 7. The CDR3 covers 13 residues. CDR3 sequence reads: CASSYSSGESRFF. As DNA, the CDR3 is TGTGCCAGCAGTTACTCTAGCGGGGAGAGTAGGTTCTTC.

The chain joins TRBV27 to TRBJ1-5; 9 positions match TRBD1. V trimming: 4 bases; J trimming: 3 bases; junction bases outside the gene matches: 7. The CDR3 has 16 residues. The germline V gene encodes CDR1 MNHEY and CDR2 SMNVEV (reference sequence). In DNA, the CDR3 is TGTGCCAGCAGTTCAGGGACAGGGATTGTCAATCAGCCCCAGCATTTT. Translation: CASSSGTGIVNQPQHF.

The CDR3 DNA sequence: TGTGCCAGCAGCACCCCGGATTTTAGGAAGAACACCGGGGAGCTGTTTTTT. Its protein is CASSTPDFRKNTGELFF. This rearrangement joins TRBV7-8 to TRBJ2-2; D is unresolved. Trimming removed 5 bases at V and 1 base at J, with 17 bases between. In germline, CDR1 is SGHVS, CDR2 FQNEAQ. The CDR3 totals 17 residues.

Concerning this clonotype itself: At one end, the junction sequence differs from germline, possibly due to a read error. The chain links TRBV15 to TRBJ1-4, with 8 bases that match TRBD1. This CDR3 is 16 amino acids long. Germline CDR1 and CDR2: LNHNV and YYDKDF (reference sequence). The chain's CDR3 is CATSAQGAVADEKLYF. CDR3 nucleotide sequence: TGTGCCACCAGCGCTCAGGGGGCGGTTGCGGATGAAAAACTGTATTTT.